The rows below give T cell receptor beta chains drawn from one sample of a study of blood T cell repertoires in COVID-19. Generated by immunoSEQ multiplex PCR, the TCRdb table keeps only in-frame clones and is missing some. The table includes 90,000 to 120,000 clones, 70% to 90% detected once. Sequenced material: peripheral blood. The receptors derive from a human donor in a cohort sampled during active COVID-19. CDR3s include the opening cysteine and the closing phenylalanine or tryptophan. Fields, in order: clone size, D gene, J gene, V gene, CDR3 DNA, CDR3 protein. A D gene is named only where the DNA matches it firmly. Clone size is given for some rows only: seen once, a few or many times, or a class if the clone is expanded.

size: NA
D: NA
J: TRBJ2-5
V: TRBV30
DNA: TGTGCCTGGAGTGACAGGGACCAAGAGACCCAGTACTTC
CDR3: CAWSDRDQETQYF

size: once
D: NA
J: TRBJ2-2
V: TRBV6-6
DNA: TGTGCCAGCCTTAACCCGACAGAAGGAAGGACCGGGGAGCTGTTTTTT
CDR3: CASLNPTEGRTGELFF

size: NA
D: NA
J: TRBJ1-1
V: TRBV7-8
DNA: TGTGCCAGCAGCTTTTCAGGGCTCAATGAAGCTTTCTTT
CDR3: CASSFSGLNEAFF

size: once
D: NA
J: TRBJ1-2
V: TRBV9
DNA: TGTGCCAGCAGCGTAGATTTAGGGGCTCGAAACTATGGCTACACCTTC
CDR3: CASSVDLGARNYGYTF

size: once
D: NA
J: TRBJ1-2
V: TRBV30
DNA: TGTGCCTGGAGTCCCCTGGAGGGCAGCGGCTATGGCTACACCTTC
CDR3: CAWSPLEGSGYGYTF

size: NA
D: NA
J: TRBJ2-7
V: TRBV4-1
DNA: TGCGCCAGCAGCCACCTAGGGGGGGGGAATTACGAGCAGTACTTC
CDR3: CASSHLGGGNYEQYF

size: few
D: NA
J: TRBJ2-5
V: TRBV5-1
DNA: TGCGCCAGCAGCTTGGCCTGGCAGTACCAAGAGACCCAGTACTTC
CDR3: CASSLAWQYQETQYF

size: NA
D: NA
J: TRBJ2-1
V: TRBV9
DNA: TGTGCCAGCAGCGTAGTGCCGGTCGGAAAATCAGGCGGAGGGGTTCTGTACAATGAGCAGTTCTTC
CDR3: CASSVVPVGKSGGGVLYNEQFF

size: NA
D: NA
J: TRBJ2-1
V: TRBV19
DNA: TGTGCCAGTAGTATCTATGGCGGACCAGGGGACAATGAGCAGTTCTTC
CDR3: CASSIYGGPGDNEQFF

size: NA
D: TRBD2
J: TRBJ2-3
V: TRBV9
DNA: TGTGCCAGCAGCCCGCGGGGGGGCTTCCAAGATACGCAGTATTTT
CDR3: CASSPRGGFQDTQYF

size: NA
D: NA
J: TRBJ1-2
V: TRBV2
DNA: TGTGCCAGCGGTAAGAACAGGGAGTATGGCTACACCTTC
CDR3: CASGKNREYGYTF

size: NA
D: TRBD1
J: TRBJ1-2
V: TRBV4-1
DNA: TGCGCCAGCAGCCACGGACAGGGGGATGGCTACACCTTC
CDR3: CASSHGQGDGYTF

size: NA
D: TRBD1
J: TRBJ2-1
V: TRBV28
DNA: TGTGCCACCGAAACCGGGACAGGGGGCAATGAGCAGTTCTTC
CDR3: CATETGTGGNEQFF

size: NA
D: TRBD1
J: TRBJ2-1
V: TRBV4-2
DNA: TGTGCCAGCAGCCAGGATGGGACAGGATTCGATGAGCAGTTCTTC
CDR3: CASSQDGTGFDEQFF

size: NA
D: NA
J: TRBJ1-1
V: TRBV7-9
DNA: TGTGCCAGCAGCTTAAGGGGCCGGAACACTGAAGCTTTCTTT
CDR3: CASSLRGRNTEAFF

size: NA
D: NA
J: TRBJ1-1
V: TRBV30
DNA: TGTGCCCAGGATCCTCAGGGCGTTGGTGAAGCTTTCTTT
CDR3: CAQDPQGVGEAFF

size: NA
D: NA
J: TRBJ1-2
V: TRBV19
DNA: TGTGCCAGTATCTCTACCGGACTGCCCATGTATGGCTACACCTTC
CDR3: CASISTGLPMYGYTF

size: once
D: NA
J: TRBJ1-2
V: TRBV2
DNA: TGTGCCAGCAGTGTAGGGGGGGTTGGAGGAGTCTACACCTTC
CDR3: CASSVGGVGGVYTF

size: NA
D: NA
J: TRBJ2-1
V: TRBV18
DNA: TGTGCCAGCTCACCAGGGGCCCCCTACAATGAGCAGTTCTTC
CDR3: CASSPGAPYNEQFF

size: few
D: NA
J: TRBJ2-7
V: TRBV18
DNA: TGTGCCAGCTCACCATTGGACAGCTTCTACGAGCAGTACTTC
CDR3: CASSPLDSFYEQYF

size: NA
D: NA
J: TRBJ2-6
V: TRBV28
DNA: TGTGCCAGCAGTTTTCGGGGTCTCTCTGGGGCCAACGTCCTGACTTTC
CDR3: CASSFRGLSGANVLTF

size: NA
D: NA
J: TRBJ1-6
V: TRBV18
DNA: TGTGCCAGCTCACCGCGGGTTCACGGGAATTCACCCCTCCACTTT
CDR3: CASSPRVHGNSPLHF

size: NA
D: NA
J: TRBJ1-5
V: TRBV5-4
DNA: TGTGCCAGCAGCCCGGGGAGGGACCAGCCCCAGCATTTT
CDR3: CASSPGRDQPQHF

size: NA
D: TRBD1
J: TRBJ2-1
V: TRBV13
DNA: TGTGCCAGCAGCCTAACCAACGAACAGGGGAATGAGCAGTTCTTC
CDR3: CASSLTNEQGNEQFF

size: NA
D: TRBD1
J: TRBJ1-2
V: TRBV4-2
DNA: TGTGCCAGCAGCCAAGAGGACAGGGGGTCCGGCTATGGCTACACCTTC
CDR3: CASSQEDRGSGYGYTF

size: NA
D: NA
J: TRBJ1-1
V: TRBV6-4
DNA: TGTGCCAGCAGTGACGAGTTGAACACTGAAGCTTTCTTT
CDR3: CASSDELNTEAFF

size: NA
D: NA
J: TRBJ1-4
V: TRBV6-6
DNA: TGTGCCAGCAGAACGGGACCACGGGAGGAAAAACTGTTTTTT
CDR3: CASRTGPREEKLFF

size: NA
D: TRBD1
J: TRBJ2-3
V: TRBV5-1
DNA: TGCGCCAGCAGCTTGCCCCAGGGGGCAGATACGCAGTATTTT
CDR3: CASSLPQGADTQYF

size: NA
D: TRBD2
J: TRBJ2-7
V: TRBV5-1
DNA: TGCGCCAGCAGCCCCGGGACTAGCGGCTACGAGCAGTACTTC
CDR3: CASSPGTSGYEQYF

size: few
D: TRBD2
J: TRBJ2-1
V: TRBV3-1/TRBV3-2
DNA: TGTGCCAGCAGCCAAGCTGGGACTAGCGTCTACAATGAGCAGTTCTTC
CDR3: CASSQAGTSVYNEQFF

size: NA
D: TRBD1
J: TRBJ2-3
V: TRBV6-1
DNA: TGTGCCAGCAGTGACCACGGACAGGGGAGAACAGATACGCAGTATTTT
CDR3: CASSDHGQGRTDTQYF

size: NA
D: TRBD1
J: TRBJ1-3
V: TRBV5-1
DNA: TGCGCCAGCAGCTTTACGGGACAGGACTCTGGAAACACCATATATTTT
CDR3: CASSFTGQDSGNTIYF

size: NA
D: TRBD2
J: TRBJ2-3
V: TRBV5-4
DNA: TGTGCCAGCAGCTTGTATTTTAGCGGGGATAGGACAGATACGCAGTATTTT
CDR3: CASSLYFSGDRTDTQYF

size: NA
D: NA
J: TRBJ2-5
V: TRBV7-9
DNA: TGTGCCGGAACAGGAGATCAAGAGACCCAGTACTTC
CDR3: CAGTGDQETQYF

size: NA
D: TRBD1
J: TRBJ1-1
V: TRBV4-1
DNA: TGCGCCAGCAGCCCAAAGGAGGGGGCTTTCGGGACTGAAGCTTTCTTT
CDR3: CASSPKEGAFGTEAFF

size: NA
D: NA
J: TRBJ1-3
V: TRBV6-6
DNA: TGTGCCAGCAGCCGCCTGGCAGGGTCGGGGGACACCATATATTTT
CDR3: CASSRLAGSGDTIYF

size: NA
D: TRBD1
J: TRBJ1-2
V: TRBV18
DNA: TGTGCCAGCTCACCAAATACCCCCGGGACAGGGCTTGACTATGGCTACACCTTC
CDR3: CASSPNTPGTGLDYGYTF

size: few
D: NA
J: TRBJ2-1
V: TRBV7-3
DNA: TGTGCCAGCAGCTTGAGTCCGAGCCGTCATGAGCAGTTCTTC
CDR3: CASSLSPSRHEQFF

size: NA
D: NA
J: TRBJ1-2
V: TRBV18
DNA: TGTGCCAGCTCACCAACCCTACAGGGAAACTATGGCTACACCTTC
CDR3: CASSPTLQGNYGYTF

size: NA
D: NA
J: TRBJ2-5
V: TRBV15
DNA: TGTGCCACCAGCAGAGATCGGTTTGCGGGAACCTCACTCGGGGAGACCCAGTACTTC
CDR3: CATSRDRFAGTSLGETQYF

size: NA
D: TRBD2
J: TRBJ2-1
V: TRBV6-2/TRBV6-3
DNA: TGTGCCAGCAGTTACTTGGCGGGGGACTACAATGAGCAGTTCTTC
CDR3: CASSYLAGDYNEQFF

size: NA
D: NA
J: TRBJ2-7
V: TRBV11-2
DNA: TGTGCCAGCAGCCGAGAGGGTTGGGGCTACGAGCAGTACTTC
CDR3: CASSREGWGYEQYF

size: few
D: NA
J: TRBJ2-7
V: TRBV29-1
DNA: TGCAGCGTTTCAGGGGACACCAAAAGAGGGGGAATCTACGAGCAGTACTTC
CDR3: CSVSGDTKRGGIYEQYF

size: NA
D: TRBD1
J: TRBJ1-6
V: TRBV27
DNA: TGTGCCAGCAGGGGACAGGCCCCAAATTCACCCCTCCACTTT
CDR3: CASRGQAPNSPLHF

size: NA
D: NA
J: TRBJ2-3
V: TRBV5-4
DNA: TGTGCCAGCAGCTTGGGTACGCGGGCCTCGATCACAGATACGCAGTATTTT
CDR3: CASSLGTRASITDTQYF

size: NA
D: NA
J: TRBJ1-1
V: TRBV29-1
DNA: TGCAGCGTCACACAGGGGAACACTGAAGCTTTCTTT
CDR3: CSVTQGNTEAFF

size: NA
D: TRBD1
J: TRBJ1-2
V: TRBV29-1
DNA: TGCAGCGCGGAGGACAGGGGGCGAATAAACTATGGCTACACCTTC
CDR3: CSAEDRGRINYGYTF

size: NA
D: TRBD2
J: TRBJ2-7
V: TRBV5-1
DNA: TGCGCCAGCAGCTTTGGGACTAGCTCCTACGAGCAGTACTTC
CDR3: CASSFGTSSYEQYF

size: NA
D: NA
J: TRBJ2-2
V: TRBV12-3/TRBV12-4
DNA: TGTGCCAGCAGTCGGAATGGGCGGGAGCTGTTTTTT
CDR3: CASSRNGRELFF

size: NA
D: TRBD1
J: TRBJ2-1
V: TRBV5-1
DNA: TGCGCCAGCAGCTTGGGGGGACAGGGGCATGAGCAGTTCTTC
CDR3: CASSLGGQGHEQFF

size: NA
D: NA
J: TRBJ2-7
V: TRBV6-5
DNA: TGTGCCAGCAGTTATGAGCTCGGGTTAGGCTTCTACGAGCAGTACTTC
CDR3: CASSYELGLGFYEQYF

size: NA
D: TRBD1
J: TRBJ1-2
V: TRBV28
DNA: TGTGCCAGCAGCCCAGGGGGCTCGGACTATGGCTACACCTTC
CDR3: CASSPGGSDYGYTF

size: NA
D: NA
J: TRBJ2-1
V: TRBV16
DNA: TGTGCCAGCAGCCAGTTTGGGGGGAGCTCCTACAATGAGCAGTTCTTC
CDR3: CASSQFGGSSYNEQFF

size: NA
D: TRBD1
J: TRBJ1-1
V: TRBV13
DNA: TGTGCCAGCAGCAAAGGACAGGGGAACACTGAAGCTTTCTTT
CDR3: CASSKGQGNTEAFF

size: NA
D: TRBD2
J: TRBJ2-2
V: TRBV24-1
DNA: TGTGCCACCAGTGATTTGCCTAGCGGGAGCCCACCTAACACCGGGGAGCTGTTTTTT
CDR3: CATSDLPSGSPPNTGELFF

size: once
D: NA
J: TRBJ2-7
V: TRBV3-1/TRBV3-2
DNA: TGTGCCAGCAGCCAAGAGGGCTATATCCGTCCCTACGAGCAGTACTTC
CDR3: CASSQEGYIRPYEQYF

size: NA
D: NA
J: TRBJ1-4
V: TRBV19
DNA: TGTGCCAGTAGTATGACGAGGGTCACTAATGAAAAACTGTTTTTT
CDR3: CASSMTRVTNEKLFF

size: NA
D: NA
J: TRBJ2-3
V: TRBV13
DNA: TGTGCCAGCAGCCTCAGTGGCGTCGCGGAGACCACAGATACGCAGTATTTT
CDR3: CASSLSGVAETTDTQYF

size: NA
D: TRBD1
J: TRBJ1-2
V: TRBV9
DNA: TGTGCCAGCAGCGTAGATCTTGCAGGGGGTACAGATGGCTACACCTTC
CDR3: CASSVDLAGGTDGYTF

size: NA
D: TRBD1
J: TRBJ1-3
V: TRBV7-9
DNA: TGTGCCAGCAGCTCAAACACAGGACAGGGGGAAGCCATATATTTT
CDR3: CASSSNTGQGEAIYF